The source of this TCR beta chain is a study of Graves' ophthalmopathy and Graves' hyperthyroidism. Hyperthyroidism showing no ophthalmopathy within 18 months of follow-up was stable. The TCR beta CDR3 regions underwent amplification from RNA transcripts. An initial RT-PCR round employing HTBI primers preceded a second-round multiplex PCR. One entry per CDR3 protein results from TCRdb running MiXCR on the multiplex PCR reads. Of hundreds of thousands of distinct CDR3 sequences in the sample, about 20% are singletons; the top ten hold approximately 7.7%. Germline assignment: CDR1 SEHNR and CDR2 FQNEAQ (reference sequence). The CDR3 runs to 14 residues. With V trimmed by 4 bases and J by 4 bases, 6 bases remained unmatched.

The TCR originated in a woman between 18 and 29 years old with stable Graves' hyperthyroidism. Some clones in this sample may be carry-over from other donors' samples. The V gene is TRBV7-9, the J gene TRBJ1-2; 7 nucleotides match TRBD1. Material: peripheral blood. CDR3 in DNA: TGTGCCAGCAGCTCCGACAGGGATCCCTATGGCTACACCTTC. It translates to CASSSDRDPYGYTF.